This TCR beta chain was sequenced during a study of cytomegalovirus exposure and HLA in healthy donors. Primers: 60 Vbeta forward and 13 Jbeta reverse. Sequencing was performed with immunoSEQ multiplex PCR; in TCRdb, only in-frame clones are kept and a portion is missing. The data show over 150,000 clones, with roughly 80% seen just once and approximately 8% held by the top ten. V lost 0 bases and J lost 5, with 16 bases in between. Germline-derived CDR1 and CDR2 are KGHSH and LQKENI. This CDR3 spans 16 amino acids. Details on this clone: What it binds is not known.

Study observations and caveats: Highest at DRB1 and lowest at HLA-C, TCR association rates differed among HLA loci in a later analysis. Across donors, most TCRs were seen rarely, yet some public ones were widespread. As a later analysis showed, a missense DCLRE1C variant was linked to trimming of TCR beta V- and J-genes.

This receptor was identified in a man aged 25 to 40 in good health and CMV-seropositive. The sequenced sample was PBMCs. The V call is TRBV18, the J call TRBJ1-1; D may be TRBD1 (5 bases). The CDR3 loop reads CASSPPADTQNTEAFF. CDR3 DNA: TGTGCCAGCTCACCACCGGCGGACACCCAGAATACTGAAGCTTTCTTT.